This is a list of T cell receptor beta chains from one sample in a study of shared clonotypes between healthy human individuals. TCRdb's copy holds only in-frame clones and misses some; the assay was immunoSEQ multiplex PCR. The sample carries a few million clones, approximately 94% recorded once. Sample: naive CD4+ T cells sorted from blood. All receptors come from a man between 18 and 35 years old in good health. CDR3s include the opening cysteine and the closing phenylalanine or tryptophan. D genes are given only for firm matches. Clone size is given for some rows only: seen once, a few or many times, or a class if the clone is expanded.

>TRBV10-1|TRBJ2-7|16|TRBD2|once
TGCGCCAGCAGTGGGCCCGGACTAGCGGGAACCTACGAGCAGTACTTC
CASSGPGLAGTYEQYF
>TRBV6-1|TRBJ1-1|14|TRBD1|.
TGTGCCAGCAGTGCCGGACAGGGGGCCACTGAAGCTTTCTTT
CASSAGQGATEAFF
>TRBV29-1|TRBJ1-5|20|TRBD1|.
TGCAGCGTTGAAGCGTTAGACAGGACAGGGGGCGATTTAGGCAATCAGCCCCAGCATTTT
CSVEALDRTGGDLGNQPQHF
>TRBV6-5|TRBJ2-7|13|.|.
TGTGCCAGCAGCCACCCCCCGTCTGGGGAGCAGTACTTC
CASSHPPSGEQYF
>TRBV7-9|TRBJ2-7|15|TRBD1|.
TGTGCCAGCAGCTTAGCTTCCCAGGGGGCCTACGAGCAGTACTTC
CASSLASQGAYEQYF
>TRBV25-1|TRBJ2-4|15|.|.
TGTGCCAGCAGTGAATCGCGATTAGCCAAAAACATTCAGTACTTC
CASSESRLAKNIQYF
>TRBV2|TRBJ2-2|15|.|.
TGTGCCAGCAGTGACGGGGTGGTTACCACCGGGGAGCTGTTTTTT
CASSDGVVTTGELFF
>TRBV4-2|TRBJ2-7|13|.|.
TGTGCCAGCAGCCAAGAATCTAGGCGCGAGCAGTACTTC
CASSQESRREQYF
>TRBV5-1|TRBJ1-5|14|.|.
TGCGCCAGCAGCCCGGGATATAGCAATCAGCCCCAGCATTTT
CASSPGYSNQPQHF
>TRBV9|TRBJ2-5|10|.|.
TGTGCCATGTTCCCAGAGACCCAGTACTTC
CAMFPETQYF
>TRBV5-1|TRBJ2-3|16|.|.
TGCGCCAGCAGCAGAACCGGGACCCCAGGCACAGATACGCAGTATTTT
CASSRTGTPGTDTQYF
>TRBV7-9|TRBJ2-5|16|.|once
TGTGCCAGCAGCTTAGCTAACCTCCGGCAGCAAGAGACCCAGTACTTC
CASSLANLRQQETQYF
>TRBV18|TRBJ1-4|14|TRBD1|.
TGTGCCAGCTCAAGACAGGGTTCTAATGAAAAACTGTTTTTT
CASSRQGSNEKLFF
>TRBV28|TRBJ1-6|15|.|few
TGTGCCAGCACCTTGACAAGAAACAATAATTCACCCCTCCACTTT
CASTLTRNNNSPLHF
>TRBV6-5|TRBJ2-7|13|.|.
TGTGCCAGCAGTTACTCAGCGGGCTACGAGCAGTACTTC
CASSYSAGYEQYF
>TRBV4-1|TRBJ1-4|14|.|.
TGCGCCAGCAGCCGAGAACCGAGGAACGAAAAACTGTTTTTT
CASSREPRNEKLFF
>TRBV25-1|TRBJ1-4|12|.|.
TGTGCCAGCAGTGAGGCTAATGAAAAACTGTTTTTT
CASSEANEKLFF
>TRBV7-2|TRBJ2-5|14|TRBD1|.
TGTGCCAGCAGCTCCGACAGGGGGAGGGAGACCCAGTACTTC
CASSSDRGRETQYF
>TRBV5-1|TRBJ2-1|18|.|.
TGCGCCAGCAGCTTGGTTGGTTCCAAACCCACCTCCTACAATGAGCAGTTCTTC
CASSLVGSKPTSYNEQFF
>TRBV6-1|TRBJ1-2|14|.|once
TGTGCCAGCAGTGAAGAAACAGGGTATATTGGCTACACCTTC
CASSEETGYIGYTF
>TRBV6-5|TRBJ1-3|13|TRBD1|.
TGTGCCAGCAGTGGACAGGGCGGAAACACCATATATTTT
CASSGQGGNTIYF
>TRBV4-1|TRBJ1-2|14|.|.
TGCGCCAGCAGCCAACCAGGCTTTGAGTATGGCTACACCTTC
CASSQPGFEYGYTF
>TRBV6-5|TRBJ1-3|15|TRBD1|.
TGTGCCAGCAGTCGAGTCAGGGGGCTAGGAAACACCATATATTTT
CASSRVRGLGNTIYF
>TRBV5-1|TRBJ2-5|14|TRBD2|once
TGCGCCAGCAGATCCCGCGGGGGGCGGGAGACCCAGTACTTC
CASRSRGGRETQYF
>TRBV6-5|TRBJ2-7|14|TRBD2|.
TGTGCCAGCAGCTCAGCGGGAGGGTTTTACGAGCAGTACTTC
CASSSAGGFYEQYF
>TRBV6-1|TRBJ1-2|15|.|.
TGTGCCAGCAGTGCCGCGGGGGGTTCCGTAGCGGAATACACCTTC
CASSAAGGSVAEYTF
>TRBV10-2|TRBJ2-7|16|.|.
TGCGCCAGCAGATCGGCAGGGCCAGGACAACAGGGCGAGCAGTACTTC
CASRSAGPGQQGEQYF
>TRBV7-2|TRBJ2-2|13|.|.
TGTGCCAGCAGCACCGGAGGACCCGGGGAGCTGTTTTTT
CASSTGGPGELFF
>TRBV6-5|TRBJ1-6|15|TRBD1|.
TGTGCCAGCAGACCGGGACAGAATTATAATTCACCCCTCCACTTT
CASRPGQNYNSPLHF
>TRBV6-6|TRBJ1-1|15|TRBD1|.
TGTGCCAGCAGTTACGCGGACAGGGGGGACACTGAAGCTTTCTTT
CASSYADRGDTEAFF
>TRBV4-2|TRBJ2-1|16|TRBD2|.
TGTGCCAGCAGCCAATATAGAGCGGGGGGGCTCAATGAGCAGTTCTTC
CASSQYRAGGLNEQFF
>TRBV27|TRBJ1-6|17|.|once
TGTGCCAGCAGTAGGAGGGCCGGGACGGAACATAATTCACCCCTCCACTTT
CASSRRAGTEHNSPLHF
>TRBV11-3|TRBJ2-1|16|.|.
TGTGCCAGCAGCTCCGCCGGGCTAGCATTAAGGGGTGAGCAGTTCTTC
CASSSAGLALRGEQFF
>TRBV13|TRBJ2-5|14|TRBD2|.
TGTGCCAGCAGCTTTAGCGGGAAACAAGAGACCCAGTACTTC
CASSFSGKQETQYF
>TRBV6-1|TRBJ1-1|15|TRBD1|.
TGTGCCAGCAGTGGGACAGGGAAGCAGGGCACTGAAGCTTTCTTT
CASSGTGKQGTEAFF
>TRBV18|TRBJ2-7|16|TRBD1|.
TGTGCCAGCTCAAGATCCGGGACAGGGCCGGTTGGCGAGCAGTACTTC
CASSRSGTGPVGEQYF
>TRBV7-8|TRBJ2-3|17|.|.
TGTGCCAGCAGCCCAGACCTCCTAGCAGGGCACACAGATACGCAGTATTTT
CASSPDLLAGHTDTQYF
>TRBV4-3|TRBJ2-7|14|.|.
TGCGCCAGCAGCCAAGCTAGCGCTCTGGGGGAGCAGTACTTC
CASSQASALGEQYF
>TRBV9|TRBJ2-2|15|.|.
TGTGCCAGCAGCGTAGCTGGCAGGGAGACCGGGGAGCTGTTTTTT
CASSVAGRETGELFF
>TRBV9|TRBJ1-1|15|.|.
TGTGCCAGCAGCGCACCGGGACATGTGAACACTGAAGCTTTCTTT
CASSAPGHVNTEAFF
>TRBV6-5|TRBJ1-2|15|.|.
TGTGCCAGCAGAACGTCAGGACAGACCCTGACGGGCTACACCTTC
CASRTSGQTLTGYTF
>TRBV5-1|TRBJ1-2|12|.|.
TGCGCCAGCAGCTTGGACCTACCGAACTACACCTTC
CASSLDLPNYTF
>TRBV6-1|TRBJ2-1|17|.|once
TGTGCCAGCAGTGAATTCGTGACTACAAGCTCCTACAATGAGCAGTTCTTC
CASSEFVTTSSYNEQFF
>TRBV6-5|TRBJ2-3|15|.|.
TGTGCCAGCAGGCACTTGAGGGCTAGCACAGATACGCAGTATTTT
CASRHLRASTDTQYF
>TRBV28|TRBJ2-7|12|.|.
TGTGCCAGCAGCCTCCCCCCCTACGAGCAGTACTTC
CASSLPPYEQYF
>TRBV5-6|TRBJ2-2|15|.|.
TGTGCCAGCAGCTTGGCCGGGACACGCACCGGGGAGCTGTTTTTT
CASSLAGTRTGELFF
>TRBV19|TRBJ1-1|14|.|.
TGTGCCGCCCGGGCCAACCCATTAGGGACTGAAGCTTTCTTT
CAARANPLGTEAFF
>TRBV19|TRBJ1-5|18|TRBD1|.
TGTGCCAGTAGTATATCTGGAGGGACAGCAGTCGGGGTACAGCCCCAGCATTTT
CASSISGGTAVGVQPQHF
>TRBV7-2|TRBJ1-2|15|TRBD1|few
TGTGCCAGCAGCGCCCGACTCGGACAGGGTGTGGGCTACACCTTC
CASSARLGQGVGYTF
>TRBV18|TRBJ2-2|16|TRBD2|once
TGTGCCAGCTCACACTTCGCGGGAGGGATCACCGGGGAGCTGTTTTTT
CASSHFAGGITGELFF
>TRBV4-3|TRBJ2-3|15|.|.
TGCGCCAGCAGCCCCTTTTACGGGAGAGCAGATACGCAGTATTTT
CASSPFYGRADTQYF
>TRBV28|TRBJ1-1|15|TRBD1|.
TGTGCCAGCAGAACAATAACAGGGGATAGAACTGAAGCTTTCTTT
CASRTITGDRTEAFF
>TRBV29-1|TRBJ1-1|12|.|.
TGCAGCGTTGGAGGGGGTAACACTGAAGCTTTCTTT
CSVGGGNTEAFF
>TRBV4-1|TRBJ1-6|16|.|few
TGCGCCAGCAGCCAAGAGCCGGGAGCTGGGGGGTCACCCCTCCACTTT
CASSQEPGAGGSPLHF
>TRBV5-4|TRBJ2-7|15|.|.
TGTGCCAGCAGCTTGGGCTCTAGCCGCTCCTACGAGCAGTACTTC
CASSLGSSRSYEQYF